The rows below give T cell receptor beta chains drawn from one sample of a study of OX40 agonist ivuxolimab in advanced cancers. Using immunoSEQ multiplex PCR, the repertoire was profiled, and TCRdb retains in-frame clones only, with some absent. There are some 17,000 clones in the sample; around 83% occur only once, and 13% lies in the top ten. The sequences come from CD4+ or CD8+ T cells sorted from blood, collected in a trial of the OX40 agonist ivuxolimab. The receptors come from an adult with an advanced solid tumor such as melanoma, head and neck, liver or kidney cancer. The CDR3 runs from the conserved cysteine through the conserved F or W. Each record gives: J gene, V gene, CDR3 protein.

J gene: TRBJ1-3
V gene: TRBV7-6
CDR3 protein: CASSSRPSGNTIYF

J gene: TRBJ2-7
V gene: TRBV5-4
CDR3 protein: CASSLVGSLPYEQYF

J gene: TRBJ2-1
V gene: TRBV4-1
CDR3 protein: CASSRKRSLADNNEQFF

J gene: TRBJ2-6
V gene: TRBV5-6
CDR3 protein: CASSLQGMAHVLTF

J gene: TRBJ1-3
V gene: TRBV27
CDR3 protein: CASSPYQTGSGNTIYF

J gene: TRBJ1-2
V gene: TRBV20-1
CDR3 protein: CSAFNLYGYTF

J gene: TRBJ2-3
V gene: TRBV28
CDR3 protein: CATLAGTGTQYF

J gene: TRBJ2-2
V gene: TRBV9
CDR3 protein: CASSGGTGGHTGELFF

J gene: TRBJ1-2
V gene: TRBV11-2
CDR3 protein: CASSLGPGGGGYTF

J gene: TRBJ2-2
V gene: TRBV4-1
CDR3 protein: CASSPTSSVGELFF

J gene: TRBJ2-2
V gene: TRBV5-1
CDR3 protein: CASSLAVRGTGELFF

J gene: TRBJ1-6
V gene: TRBV15
CDR3 protein: CATSSFGTGNSPLHF

J gene: TRBJ2-3
V gene: TRBV5-1
CDR3 protein: CASSIGQNTDTQYF

J gene: TRBJ2-3
V gene: TRBV7-2
CDR3 protein: CASSLPGLGLAGETDTQYF

J gene: TRBJ2-1
V gene: TRBV11-3
CDR3 protein: CASSLGSGTTEFF

J gene: TRBJ1-3
V gene: TRBV7-8
CDR3 protein: CASSPGGGNGNTIYF

J gene: TRBJ2-5
V gene: TRBV6-1
CDR3 protein: CASSDYGRNQETQYF

J gene: TRBJ1-1
V gene: TRBV5-6
CDR3 protein: CASSLYGAGGNTEAFF

J gene: TRBJ1-4
V gene: TRBV5-5
CDR3 protein: CASSKGPGGSTNEKLFF

J gene: TRBJ1-3
V gene: TRBV28
CDR3 protein: CASTVGHRIGNTIYF

J gene: TRBJ1-5
V gene: TRBV5-1
CDR3 protein: CASSLGQGGNQPQHF

J gene: TRBJ2-5
V gene: TRBV7-3
CDR3 protein: CASSLSRDGTQYF

J gene: TRBJ1-1
V gene: TRBV6-6
CDR3 protein: CASSPGRVEAFF

J gene: TRBJ1-2
V gene: TRBV19
CDR3 protein: CASKKGGTEGNYGYTF

J gene: TRBJ2-7
V gene: TRBV6-1
CDR3 protein: CASSRHRESGEQYF

J gene: TRBJ2-7
V gene: TRBV28
CDR3 protein: CASSLLAYEQYF

J gene: TRBJ1-5
V gene: TRBV28
CDR3 protein: CASRLQRGNQPQHF

J gene: TRBJ1-2
V gene: TRBV4-3
CDR3 protein: CASSQDWYGYTF

J gene: TRBJ2-2
V gene: TRBV30
CDR3 protein: CAWKGGAVTGELFF

J gene: TRBJ2-5
V gene: TRBV7-3
CDR3 protein: CASSLRSGWGETQYF

J gene: TRBJ2-7
V gene: TRBV27
CDR3 protein: CASSSGTSGRGYEQYF

J gene: TRBJ2-7
V gene: TRBV7-9
CDR3 protein: CASSSPTGRQYF

J gene: TRBJ1-2
V gene: TRBV19
CDR3 protein: CASSPPTGNYGYTF

J gene: TRBJ2-5
V gene: TRBV5-5
CDR3 protein: CASSLGGVQETQYF

J gene: TRBJ2-3
V gene: TRBV7-2
CDR3 protein: CASSSDSLQYF

J gene: TRBJ1-6
V gene: TRBV6-5
CDR3 protein: CASSYSTGAVSPLHF

J gene: TRBJ2-3
V gene: TRBV11-2
CDR3 protein: CASSFQPQTFRGDTQYF

J gene: TRBJ1-5
V gene: TRBV6-5
CDR3 protein: CASSYGDRGSNQPQHF

J gene: TRBJ1-4
V gene: TRBV9
CDR3 protein: CASSTQGLGSEKLFF

J gene: TRBJ1-1
V gene: TRBV19
CDR3 protein: CASNPRENTEAFF